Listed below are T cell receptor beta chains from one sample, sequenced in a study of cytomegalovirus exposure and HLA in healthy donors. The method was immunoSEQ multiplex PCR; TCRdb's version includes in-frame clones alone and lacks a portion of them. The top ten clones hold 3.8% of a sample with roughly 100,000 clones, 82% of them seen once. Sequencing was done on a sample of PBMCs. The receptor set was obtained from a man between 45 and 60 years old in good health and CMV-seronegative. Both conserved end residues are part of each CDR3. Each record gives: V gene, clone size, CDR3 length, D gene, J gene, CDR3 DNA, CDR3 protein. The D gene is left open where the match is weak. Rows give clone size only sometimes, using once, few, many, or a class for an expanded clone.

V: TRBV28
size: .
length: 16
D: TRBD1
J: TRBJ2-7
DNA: TGTGCCAGCAGTTTTAGGGACAGGTGGAACCCCTACGAGCAGTACTTC
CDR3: CASSFRDRWNPYEQYF

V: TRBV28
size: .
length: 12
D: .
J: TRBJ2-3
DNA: TGTGCCAGCAGTGTCCATGGACAGACTCAGTATTTT
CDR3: CASSVHGQTQYF

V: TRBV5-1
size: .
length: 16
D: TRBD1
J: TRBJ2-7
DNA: TGCGCCAGCAGCTTCCTTCCCGGGACAGGATCCTACGAGCAGTACTTC
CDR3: CASSFLPGTGSYEQYF

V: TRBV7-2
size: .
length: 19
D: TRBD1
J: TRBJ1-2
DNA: TGTGCCAGCAGCTTTATATATGGGACAGGGGCTTTCGCTAACTATGGCTACACCTTC
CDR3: CASSFIYGTGAFANYGYTF

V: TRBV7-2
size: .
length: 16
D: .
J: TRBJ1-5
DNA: TGTGCCAGCAGCTTAGCGGCAGACTCTCTTTATCAGCCCCAGCATTTT
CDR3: CASSLAADSLYQPQHF

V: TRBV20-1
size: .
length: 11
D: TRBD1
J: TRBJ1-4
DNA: TGCAGTGTCGACGACAGGGATAAACTGTTTTTT
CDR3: CSVDDRDKLFF

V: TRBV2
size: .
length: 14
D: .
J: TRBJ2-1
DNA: TGTGCCAGCAGTGGAGGGAGCTCCTACAATGAGCAGTTCTTC
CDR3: CASSGGSSYNEQFF

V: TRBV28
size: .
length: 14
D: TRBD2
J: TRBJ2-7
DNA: TGTGCCAGCAGTTTAAAGCCGACCGGGGGGGAGCAGTACTTC
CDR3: CASSLKPTGGEQYF

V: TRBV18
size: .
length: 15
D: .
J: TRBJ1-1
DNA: TGTGCCAGCTCACCACGGGTAGACCCGGGAACTGAAGCTTTCTTT
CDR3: CASSPRVDPGTEAFF

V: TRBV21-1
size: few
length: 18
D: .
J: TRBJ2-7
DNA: TGTGCCAGCAACAAACCCGGACAGGGGCCAGTGGTCGCCTACGAGCAGTACTTC
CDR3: CASNKPGQGPVVAYEQYF

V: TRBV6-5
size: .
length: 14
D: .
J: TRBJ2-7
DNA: TGTGCCAGCACCCACACGCAGGGCATCTACGAGCAGTACTTC
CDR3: CASTHTQGIYEQYF

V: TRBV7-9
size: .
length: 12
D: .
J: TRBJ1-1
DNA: TGTGCCAGCAGCTTAATCGGGGTTGAAGCTTTCTTT
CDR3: CASSLIGVEAFF

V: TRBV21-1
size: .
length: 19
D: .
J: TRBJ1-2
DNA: TGTGCCAGCAGCCCCCGTGGCCGGGACAGGGAACCGGGATATGTAGGCTACACCTTC
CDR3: CASSPRGRDREPGYVGYTF

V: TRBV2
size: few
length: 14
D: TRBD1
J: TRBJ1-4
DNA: TGTGCCAGCCAAGTGGGACAGGGGTATGAAAAACTGTTTTTT
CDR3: CASQVGQGYEKLFF

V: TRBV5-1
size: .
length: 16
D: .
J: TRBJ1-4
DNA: TGCGCCAGCAGCCTTGGGGGAGTACAGGGCAATGAAAAACTGTTTTTT
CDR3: CASSLGGVQGNEKLFF

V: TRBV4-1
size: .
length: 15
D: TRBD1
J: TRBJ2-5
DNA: TGCGCCAGCAGCCAAGAACAGGGGGCGCGGGAGACCCAGTACTTC
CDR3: CASSQEQGARETQYF

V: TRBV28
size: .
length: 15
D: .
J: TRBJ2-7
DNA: TGTGCCAGCAGTCCCATGGCAGGGGAGTGGTACGAGCAGTACTTC
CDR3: CASSPMAGEWYEQYF

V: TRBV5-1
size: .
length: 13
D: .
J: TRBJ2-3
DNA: TGCGCCAGCGGGGCGGAAAGCACAGATACGCAGTATTTT
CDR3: CASGAESTDTQYF

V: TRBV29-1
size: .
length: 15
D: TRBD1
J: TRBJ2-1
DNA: TGCAGCGTTGAAGACTCCGGGACAGGTCTTAATGAGCAGTTCTTC
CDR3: CSVEDSGTGLNEQFF

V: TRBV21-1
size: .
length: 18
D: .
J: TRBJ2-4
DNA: TGTGCCAGCAGCCGCTACCGGTCCAAGGGGGCTCTGGAAAACATTCAGTACTTC
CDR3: CASSRYRSKGALENIQYF

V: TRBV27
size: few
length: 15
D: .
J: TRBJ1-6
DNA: TGTGCCAGCAGTTCCCAGACAGCAATGGGGTCACCCCTCCACTTT
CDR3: CASSSQTAMGSPLHF

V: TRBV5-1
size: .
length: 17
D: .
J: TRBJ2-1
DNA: TGCGCCAGCAGCTCACTAGTAACGGGTAATGTTGGGTATGAGCAGTTCTTC
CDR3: CASSSLVTGNVGYEQFF

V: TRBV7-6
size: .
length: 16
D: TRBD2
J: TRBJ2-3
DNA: TGTGCCAGCAGCTTAGATTTTAGCGGGAGCACAGATACGCAGTATTTT
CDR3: CASSLDFSGSTDTQYF

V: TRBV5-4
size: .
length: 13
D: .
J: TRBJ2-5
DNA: TGTGCCAGCAGCTTGGCGGTGCGGGAGACCCAGTACTTC
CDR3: CASSLAVRETQYF

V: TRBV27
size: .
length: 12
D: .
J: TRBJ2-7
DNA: TGTGCCAGCAGCCGCCGAGGGTACGAGCAGTACTTC
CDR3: CASSRRGYEQYF

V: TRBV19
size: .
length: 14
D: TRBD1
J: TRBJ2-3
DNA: TGTGCCAGTATAGGGGGACAGGGCTTGGATACGCAGTATTTT
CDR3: CASIGGQGLDTQYF

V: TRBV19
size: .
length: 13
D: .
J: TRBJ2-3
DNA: TGTGCCAGTAGTATCGGGGGAACAGATACGCAGTATTTT
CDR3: CASSIGGTDTQYF

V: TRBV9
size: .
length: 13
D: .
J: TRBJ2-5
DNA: TGTGCCAGCAGCCGGGGTTACCAAGAGACCCAGTACTTC
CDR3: CASSRGYQETQYF

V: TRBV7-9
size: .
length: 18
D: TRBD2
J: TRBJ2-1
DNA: TGTGCCAGCAGCGGTGTAGGGACTAGCGGGACATCCTACAATGAGCAGTTCTTC
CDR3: CASSGVGTSGTSYNEQFF

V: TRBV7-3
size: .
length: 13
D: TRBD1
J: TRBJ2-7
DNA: TGTGCCAGCAGCTTCGGACAGGGAAGCGAGCAGTACTTC
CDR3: CASSFGQGSEQYF